One and the same sample provided the 15 T cell receptor beta chains below, sequenced in a study of blood T cell repertoires in COVID-19. TCRdb keeps only in-frame clones here, not all; method: immunoSEQ multiplex PCR. The repertoire holds 200,000 to 250,000 clones, with about nine tenths as singletons. The sample taken for sequencing was PBMCs or T cells enriched from blood (not recorded which). Receptor source: a woman aged 45-65 years in a cohort exposed to, infected with or recovered from COVID-19 (not recorded which).

V usage is TRBV14 and J usage is TRBJ1-6; possibly TRBD1 for D (6 bases). With 2 bases removed from V and 7 bases from J, the gap between germline ends came to 9 bases. This CDR3 region has 14 residues. The germline CDR1 and CDR2 sequences are SGHDN and FVKESK. In DNA form, the CDR3 reads TGTGCCAGCAGCCAATGGACAGACAATTCACCCCTCCACTTT. Translating gives CASSQWTDNSPLHF.

V is TRBV6-5 and J is TRBJ1-4; TRBD1 matches 7 bases. Germline-derived CDR1 and CDR2 are MNHEY and SVGAGI. The length of the CDR3 is 15 residues. Trimming cost V 9 bases and J 6 bases; bases outside gene matches: 13. The CDR3, as DNA: TGTGCCAGTAAAACGGACAGGTTGGGCGATGAAAAACTGTTTTTT. Its translation is CASKTDRLGDEKLFF.

The count of this clone is one. Here the CDR3 reads CASSLNDRNTEAFF. CDR3 nucleotide sequence: TGTGCCAGCAGCTTGAATGACAGGAACACTGAAGCTTTCTTT. The J gene is TRBJ1-1, the V gene TRBV5-8; TRBD1 is a possible D gene (5 bases). The germline V gene has CDR1 SGHTS and CDR2 YDEGEE. Trimming left V 1 base short and J 1 base short, with 8 bases between. The length of the CDR3 is 14 residues. Filled out from reference TRBV5-8 and TRBJ1-1, the complete variable domain reads EAGVTQSPTHLIKTRGQQATLRCSPISGHTSVYWYQQALGLGLQFLLWYDEGEERNRGNFPPRFSGRQFPNYSSELNVNALELEDSALYLCASSLNDRNTEAFFGQGTRLTVV.

V and J are TRBV10-3 and TRBJ1-2; no clear D gene. This CDR3 is 13 amino acids long. Germline V gene sequence: CDR1 ENHRY, CDR2 SYGVKD. Trimming stripped 2 bases from V and 4 bases from J, with 8 bases between. The CDR3 bases are TGTGCCATCAGTGAGCCGAGAATCTATGGCTACACCTTC. Its translation is CAISEPRIYGYTF.

This clone has just a few counts. The chain links TRBV10-3 to TRBJ1-2; weak D call: TRBD1 (5 bases). Germline CDR1 ENHRY, CDR2 SYGVKD. V was trimmed by 6 bases and J by 3 bases, leaving 20 bases between them. The CDR3 totals 16 residues. The CDR3 is CAISDPPVQGHYGYTF. The CDR3 DNA is TGTGCCATCAGCGACCCCCCGGTTCAGGGTCACTATGGCTACACCTTC.

This clone was seen a few times. The chain joins TRBV30 to TRBJ1-1; TRBD1 is a possible D gene (5 bases). The CDR3 totals 16 residues. Trimming left V 2 bases short and J 3 bases short, with 19 bases between. Germline V gene sequence: CDR1 GTSNPN, CDR2 SVGIG (reference sequence). The CDR3 bases are TGTGCCTGGAGTCCACTGGGGGAGGAAGGGGACACTGAAGCTTTCTTT. Translated: CAWSPLGEEGDTEAFF. Full variable domain (remainder filled in from reference TRBV30 and TRBJ1-1): SQTIHQWPATLVQPVGSPLSLECTVEGTSNPNLYWYRQAAGRGLQLLFYSVGIGQISSEVPQNLSASRPQDRQFILSSKKLLLSDSGFYLCAWSPLGEEGDTEAFFGQGTRLTVV.

The genes are TRBV6-2 or TRBV6-3 and TRBJ2-7, with D possibly being TRBD2 (5 bases). Between the trimmed V and J ends, which lost 2 bases and 0 bases, there was a span of 11 bases. Germline V gene sequence: CDR1 MNHEY, CDR2 SVGEGT. The CDR3 has 15 residues. This CDR3 is CASSYNARASYEQYF. As DNA, the CDR3 is TGTGCCAGCAGTTACAACGCGAGGGCCTCCTACGAGCAGTACTTC.

V and J are TRBV29-1 and TRBJ2-5; the match to TRBD2 covers 8 bases. The CDR3 has 12 amino acids. V dropped 7 bases and J dropped 4; count of bases not matched to a gene: 5. Germline V gives CDR1 SQVTM, CDR2 ANQGSEA. CDR3 amino acids: CSARGAAETQYF. The CDR3 DNA is TGCAGCGCGCGGGGGGCCGCAGAGACCCAGTACTTC. The full variable domain, completed using reference TRBV29-1 and TRBJ2-5, is SAVISQKPSRDICQRGTSLTIQCQVDSQVTMMFWYRQQPGQSLTLIATANQGSEATYESGFVIDKFPISRPNLTFSTLTVSNMSPEDSSIYLCSARGAAETQYFGPGTRLLVL.

The chain recombines TRBV10-1 with TRBJ1-6, with TRBD1 identical over 9 bases. The V segment lost 6 bases and the J segment 9 bases; nucleotides outside the gene matches: 9. Germline V lookup: CDR1 WNHNN, CDR2 SYGVQD (reference sequence). This CDR3 is 15 amino acids long. CDR3 protein: CASRAGTGRGSPLHF. The CDR3, as DNA: TGCGCCAGCAGAGCCGGGACAGGGAGGGGTTCACCCCTCCACTTT.

The genes are TRBV2 and TRBJ1-1; 10 bases match TRBD1. Germline V gene lookup returns CDR1 SNHLY and CDR2 FYNNEI. The ends lost 5 bases at V and 4 bases at J; junction bases unmatched: 10. The CDR3 contains 16 residues. The CDR3 loop is CASSLGTGDLGTEAFF. As DNA, the CDR3 is TGTGCCAGCAGTCTCGGGACAGGGGACTTGGGCACTGAAGCTTTCTTT.

The table lists this clone with a count of one. This chain connects TRBV19 to TRBJ2-5, with 10 nucleotides matching TRBD2. Trimming at V came to 1 base and at J to 5 bases, leaving 16 bases not matched to a gene. Germline V CDR1 and CDR2: LNHDA, SQIVND (reference sequence). This CDR3 has 19 amino acids. DNA of the CDR3: TGTGCCAGTAGTATAGTGGTCTGGAGAGCGGGGGGGCGTTCCGAGACCCAGTACTTC. Translated, it gives CASSIVVWRAGGRSETQYF.

This clone occurred once. The genes are TRBV25-1 and TRBJ2-7; 7 nucleotides agree with TRBD1. Unmatched junction bases numbered 6, after V lost 1 base and J lost 3 bases. The CDR3 runs to 15 residues. The germline CDR1 and CDR2 sequences are MGHDK and SYGVNS. The CDR3 coding sequence is TGTGCCAGCAGTGAATTCAGGGGACAGCTCTACGAGCAGTACTTC. Residues: CASSEFRGQLYEQYF.

The J gene is TRBJ2-1, the V gene TRBV3-1 (or the pseudogene TRBV3-2); D is possibly TRBD1 (6 bases). The germline V gene has CDR1 LGHDT and CDR2 YNNKEL (reference sequence). Trimming took off 3 bases at V and 2 bases at J, with 23 bases between the two ends. The CDR3 is 19 residues long. CDR3 sequence: CASSHSTPTGPHTYNEQFF. Here the CDR3 DNA reads TGTGCCAGCAGCCACTCCACACCGACAGGTCCCCACACCTACAATGAGCAGTTCTTC.

A few counts support this clone. V and J are TRBV4-3 and TRBJ1-6; 7 bases line up with TRBD1. The CDR3 extends over 15 amino acids. Germline CDR1 LGHNA, CDR2 YSLEER. V dropped 4 bases and J dropped 5; count of bases not matched to a gene: 5. The CDR3 reads CASSPNDRDNSPLHF. In DNA, the CDR3 is TGCGCCAGCAGCCCGAATGACAGGGATAATTCACCCCTCCACTTT.

This rearrangement joins TRBV5-4 to TRBJ2-1; tentatively, D is TRBD1 (5 bases). There are 16 residues in the CDR3. From germline, CDR1 is SGHNT and CDR2 YYREEE (reference sequence). Trimming removed 2 bases from V and 3 bases from J, with 15 bases in between. The CDR3 region has the DNA TGTGCCAGCAGCTTTGTTAGGGGTGAGGTCTACAATGAGCAGTTCTTC. Protein product: CASSFVRGEVYNEQFF.